This TCR beta chain stems from a study of response to subunit inactivated influenza vaccine. V lost 6 bases, J lost 2 bases, and 11 bases lay in between. Germline CDR1 reads ENHRY; CDR2 reads SYGVKD. This CDR3 is built from 13 residues. This clonotype has only a few counts. TCRdb called the RT-PCR reads again in MiXCR, with one record for every CDR3 protein. Altogether under 200,000 distinct CDR3 sequences are present, 12% being singletons, with the ten largest covering less than 30%. The same data also contributed to another study, on T cells expressing NK-cell markers. That study adds: For TCR beta, cDNA was produced by 5'RACE template switching with UMIs. Investigators obtained TCR beta repertoires from sorted CD3+CD56+NKG2C+, CD3+CD56+NKG2C- and CD3+CD56-NKG2C+ T cells. There were four donors in whom these clonotypes also led the CD3+CD56-NKG2C+ fraction. The study did not resolve the HCMV specificity of expanded NKG2C+ T cell clones.

The genes are TRBV10-3 and TRBJ2-7, with D possibly being TRBD1 (6 bases). The clonotype originates from a man aged 50 to 60 who received an inactivated influenza vaccine. The sample here was CD8+ T cells sorted from PBMCs, taken about 12 days after vaccination. The CDR3 nucleotides read TGTGCCATCAGGACAGGAGAGGCCTACGAGCAGTACTTC. This translates into CAIRTGEAYEQYF.